Shown below are 20 T cell receptor beta chains from a single sample sequenced in a study of shared clonotypes between healthy human individuals. Profiling relied on immunoSEQ multiplex PCR, and the TCRdb table lists in-frame clones only, not all of them. The data show a few hundred thousand clones, around 87% seen once. Sequenced: memory CD8+ T cells sorted from blood. Subset: CD45RO+ cells pooled with CCR7-negative TemRA cells. These receptor sequences come from a young man in good health.

This clone came up once. The gene calls are TRBV29-1 and TRBJ1-2; D might be TRBD1 (5 bases). With 4 bases removed from V and 5 bases from J, the gap between germline ends came to 20 bases. Germline V gene data show CDR1 as SQVTM and CDR2 as ANQGSEA. This CDR3 comprises 15 residues. CDR3 loop: CSVGGDPGRVYGYTF. The CDR3 DNA reads as TGCAGCGTTGGGGGGGACCCGGGCAGGGTATATGGCTACACCTTC. Complete variable domain (other parts from reference TRBV29-1 and TRBJ1-2): SAVISQKPSRDICQRGTSLTIQCQVDSQVTMMFWYRQQPGQSLTLIATANQGSEATYESGFVIDKFPISRPNLTFSTLTVSNMSPEDSSIYLCSVGGDPGRVYGYTFGSGTRLTVV.

V and J are TRBV7-9 and TRBJ1-1, with a possible D match to TRBD1 (6 bases). From germline, CDR1 is SEHNR and CDR2 FQNEAQ (reference sequence). The CDR3 extends over 15 amino acids. V was trimmed by 4 bases and J by 0 bases, leaving 12 bases between them. CDR3 loop: CASSSGQGLNTEAFF. In nucleotides, the CDR3 is TGTGCCAGCAGCTCCGGCCAGGGGCTGAACACTGAAGCTTTCTTT.

The chain is built from TRBV2 and TRBJ2-1; D is unclear. Looked up from germline, CDR1 is SNHLY and CDR2 is FYNNEI. Trimming took off 4 bases at V and 3 bases at J, with 13 bases between the two ends. The CDR3 has 15 residues. CDR3 in amino acids: CASSGKGSVYNEQFF. CDR3 nucleotide sequence: TGTGCCAGCAGTGGCAAAGGATCTGTCTACAATGAGCAGTTCTTC.

The chain joins TRBV9 to TRBJ1-2, with 11 positions matching TRBD1. The CDR3 contains 16 residues. Per germline, CDR1 SGDLS and CDR2 YYNGEE. V shed 4 bases, J shed 7 bases, and the junction held 12 bases outside the gene matches. CDR3 sequence: CASSMGQGVTFGGYTF. Here the CDR3 DNA reads TGTGCCAGCAGCATGGGACAGGGGGTTACGTTCGGTGGCTACACCTTC.

This rearrangement joins TRBV6-5 to TRBJ1-5; perhaps TRBD1 as D (6 bases). The CDR3 runs 15 residues. With 6 bases removed from V and 0 bases from J, the gap between germline ends came to 12 bases. Germline CDR1 is MNHEY and CDR2 is SVGAGI. CDR3 DNA sequence: TGTGCCAGCAGGTCACAGGGCGATAGCAATCAGCCCCAGCATTTT. It codes for CASRSQGDSNQPQHF.

The V and J genes are TRBV7-8 and TRBJ2-5; 11 bases agree with TRBD2. The CDR3 consists of 15 residues. Unmatched junction bases numbered 2, after V lost 4 bases and J lost 1 base. In germline, CDR1 is SGHVS, CDR2 FQNEAQ. CDR3 DNA: TGTGCCAGCAGCTCGGGACTAGCGGTCCAAGAGACCCAGTACTTC. This encodes CASSSGLAVQETQYF. Looking up the rest from reference TRBV7-8 and TRBJ2-5 gives the full variable domain: GAGVSQSPRYKVAKRGQDVALRCDPISGHVSLFWYQQALGQGPEFLTYFQNEAQLDKSGLPSDRFFAERPEGSVSTLKIQRTQQEDSAVYLCASSSGLAVQETQYFGPGTRLLVL.

The V and J genes are TRBV15 and TRBJ2-7; D possibly corresponds to TRBD1 (6 bases). The CDR3 has 13 amino acids. Germline V lookup: CDR1 LNHNV, CDR2 YYDKDF (reference sequence). With 6 bases removed from V and 3 bases from J, the gap between germline ends came to 12 bases. The CDR3 spells CATSDGQNYEQYF. The DNA for the CDR3 is TGTGCCACCAGTGATGGACAGAACTACGAGCAGTACTTC.

The gene calls are TRBV10-3 and TRBJ1-2; 7 nucleotides line up with TRBD1. Germline V gene data show CDR1 as ENHRY and CDR2 as SYGVKD. Trimming removed 0 bases from V and 6 bases from J; junction bases left unmatched: 10. The CDR3 is made up of 16 amino acids. CDR3 DNA sequence: TGTGCCATCAGTGAGTCCAAGGGACAGCTTATCCATGGCTACACCTTC. Translated, it gives CAISESKGQLIHGYTF.

V is TRBV9 and J is TRBJ1-6, with D possibly matching TRBD1 (6 bases). Germline CDR1 reads SGDLS; CDR2 reads YYNGEE. V shed 6 bases and J shed 6 bases, with 16 bases lying between them. The CDR3 runs 15 residues. The CDR3 loop is CASNEEGHLNSPLHF. For the CDR3, the DNA is TGTGCCAGCAATGAGGAGGGACACCTTAATTCACCCCTCCACTTT.

The rearrangement joins TRBV30 to TRBJ1-1; D not certain. Germline V gene lookup returns CDR1 GTSNPN and CDR2 SVGIG (reference sequence). The germline V and J ends were trimmed by 3 bases and 1 base, with 3 bases remaining between them. This CDR3 region has 11 residues. CDR3 coding DNA: TGTGCCTGGAGGCAGAACACTGAAGCTTTCTTT. Translating it yields CAWRQNTEAFF.

In this sample, this clone turned up a few times. The V call is TRBV29-1, the J call TRBJ2-7; D not resolved. Germline loops: CDR1 SQVTM, CDR2 ANQGSEA. CDR3 length: 13 amino acids. V lost 7 bases to trimming and J lost 1 base, with 14 bases between them. For the CDR3, the DNA is TGCAGCGGAAAGGACGGCCCTTCCTACGAGCAGTACTTC. It translates to CSGKDGPSYEQYF.

This clone was observed once. The rearrangement joins TRBV27 to TRBJ2-7; possibly TRBD1 for D (6 bases). The CDR3 spans 13 residues. Germline V gene data show CDR1 as MNHEY and CDR2 as SMNVEV (reference sequence). Trimming removed 6 bases from V and 3 bases from J, with 12 bases in between. This chain's CDR3 is CASSGDRNYEQYF. Written as DNA, the CDR3 is TGTGCCAGCAGCGGCGACAGGAACTACGAGCAGTACTTC.

The CDR3 DNA reads as TGCAGCGTTGATTCTGGGACTAGTGACACCGGGGAGCTGTTTTTT. Translation: CSVDSGTSDTGELFF. The V gene is TRBV29-1, the J gene TRBJ2-2; 8 positions match TRBD2. The J segment lost 3 bases and the V segment lost 3 bases, leaving 6 bases of the junction unmatched. In germline, CDR1 is SQVTM, CDR2 ANQGSEA. The length of the CDR3 is 15 residues.

The rearrangement joins TRBV6-1 to TRBJ2-3, with D maybe TRBD2 (7 bases). Germline V gene lookup returns CDR1 MNHNS and CDR2 SASEGT. The CDR3 loop spans 16 amino acids. V was pared by 3 bases and J by 0 bases, with 13 bases between. The CDR3 loop is CASSDDGGPSTDTQYF. Here the CDR3 DNA reads TGTGCCAGCAGTGACGACGGGGGGCCCAGCACAGATACGCAGTATTTT.

The rearrangement links TRBV11-2 to TRBJ2-7; 9 nucleotides match TRBD2. This CDR3 is built from 13 residues. Losses at the gene ends were 8 bases for V and 6 bases for J; bases not matched to a gene: 8. CDR1 and CDR2 (germline): SGHAT, FQNNGV. The CDR3 region is CASHSGTSSEQYF. The CDR3 DNA follows: TGTGCCAGCCACTCCGGGACTAGCAGCGAGCAGTACTTC.

The chain recombines TRBV4-3 with TRBJ2-1; 12 bases are shared with TRBD2. With V trimmed by 4 bases and J by 3 bases, 4 bases remained unmatched. This CDR3 contains 16 residues. The germline V gene has CDR1 LGHNA and CDR2 YSLEER. In nucleotides, the CDR3 is TGCGCCAGCAGCCGACTAGCGGGAGCGGGCTACAATGAGCAGTTCTTC. Its translation: CASSRLAGAGYNEQFF.

The chain carries TRBV7-3 and TRBJ2-1; D may be TRBD1 or TRBD2 (6 bases each). V lost 5 bases to trimming and J lost 7 bases, with 18 bases between them. Germline V lookup: CDR1 SGHTA, CDR2 FQGTGA. This CDR3 is built from 15 residues. In DNA form, the CDR3 reads TGTGCCAGCAGCATACGACCGGGGGCACGGAATGAGCAGTTCTTC. Its translation: CASSIRPGARNEQFF.

This chain joins TRBV6-5 and TRBJ2-1; D is undetermined. V gave up 7 bases and J gave up 0 bases, with 10 bases separating them. The germline V gene encodes CDR1 MNHEY and CDR2 SVGAGI. The CDR3 runs to 14 residues. This chain's CDR3 is CASTESSSYNEQFF. The CDR3 bases are TGTGCCAGCACCGAGTCCTCCTCCTACAATGAGCAGTTCTTC.

The V and J genes are TRBV11-2 and TRBJ1-1; no clear D gene. The CDR3 runs to 13 residues. Trimming took off 0 bases at V and 7 bases at J, with 9 bases between the two ends. The germline V gene has CDR1 SGHAT and CDR2 FQNNGV. In DNA, the CDR3 is TGTGCCAGCAGCTTAGATCTGGGGAGTGAAGCTTTCTTT. Translation gives CASSLDLGSEAFF.

V and J are TRBV6-4 and TRBJ1-5; D gene unclear. This CDR3 region has 18 residues. Germline CDR1 is MRHNA and CDR2 is SNTAGT. The V and J ends lost 0 bases and 0 bases respectively, with 15 bases between them. The CDR3 spells CASSDSTVLLCSNQPQHF. CDR3 sequence (DNA): TGTGCCAGCAGTGACTCCACAGTGCTGCTGTGTAGCAATCAGCCCCAGCATTTT.